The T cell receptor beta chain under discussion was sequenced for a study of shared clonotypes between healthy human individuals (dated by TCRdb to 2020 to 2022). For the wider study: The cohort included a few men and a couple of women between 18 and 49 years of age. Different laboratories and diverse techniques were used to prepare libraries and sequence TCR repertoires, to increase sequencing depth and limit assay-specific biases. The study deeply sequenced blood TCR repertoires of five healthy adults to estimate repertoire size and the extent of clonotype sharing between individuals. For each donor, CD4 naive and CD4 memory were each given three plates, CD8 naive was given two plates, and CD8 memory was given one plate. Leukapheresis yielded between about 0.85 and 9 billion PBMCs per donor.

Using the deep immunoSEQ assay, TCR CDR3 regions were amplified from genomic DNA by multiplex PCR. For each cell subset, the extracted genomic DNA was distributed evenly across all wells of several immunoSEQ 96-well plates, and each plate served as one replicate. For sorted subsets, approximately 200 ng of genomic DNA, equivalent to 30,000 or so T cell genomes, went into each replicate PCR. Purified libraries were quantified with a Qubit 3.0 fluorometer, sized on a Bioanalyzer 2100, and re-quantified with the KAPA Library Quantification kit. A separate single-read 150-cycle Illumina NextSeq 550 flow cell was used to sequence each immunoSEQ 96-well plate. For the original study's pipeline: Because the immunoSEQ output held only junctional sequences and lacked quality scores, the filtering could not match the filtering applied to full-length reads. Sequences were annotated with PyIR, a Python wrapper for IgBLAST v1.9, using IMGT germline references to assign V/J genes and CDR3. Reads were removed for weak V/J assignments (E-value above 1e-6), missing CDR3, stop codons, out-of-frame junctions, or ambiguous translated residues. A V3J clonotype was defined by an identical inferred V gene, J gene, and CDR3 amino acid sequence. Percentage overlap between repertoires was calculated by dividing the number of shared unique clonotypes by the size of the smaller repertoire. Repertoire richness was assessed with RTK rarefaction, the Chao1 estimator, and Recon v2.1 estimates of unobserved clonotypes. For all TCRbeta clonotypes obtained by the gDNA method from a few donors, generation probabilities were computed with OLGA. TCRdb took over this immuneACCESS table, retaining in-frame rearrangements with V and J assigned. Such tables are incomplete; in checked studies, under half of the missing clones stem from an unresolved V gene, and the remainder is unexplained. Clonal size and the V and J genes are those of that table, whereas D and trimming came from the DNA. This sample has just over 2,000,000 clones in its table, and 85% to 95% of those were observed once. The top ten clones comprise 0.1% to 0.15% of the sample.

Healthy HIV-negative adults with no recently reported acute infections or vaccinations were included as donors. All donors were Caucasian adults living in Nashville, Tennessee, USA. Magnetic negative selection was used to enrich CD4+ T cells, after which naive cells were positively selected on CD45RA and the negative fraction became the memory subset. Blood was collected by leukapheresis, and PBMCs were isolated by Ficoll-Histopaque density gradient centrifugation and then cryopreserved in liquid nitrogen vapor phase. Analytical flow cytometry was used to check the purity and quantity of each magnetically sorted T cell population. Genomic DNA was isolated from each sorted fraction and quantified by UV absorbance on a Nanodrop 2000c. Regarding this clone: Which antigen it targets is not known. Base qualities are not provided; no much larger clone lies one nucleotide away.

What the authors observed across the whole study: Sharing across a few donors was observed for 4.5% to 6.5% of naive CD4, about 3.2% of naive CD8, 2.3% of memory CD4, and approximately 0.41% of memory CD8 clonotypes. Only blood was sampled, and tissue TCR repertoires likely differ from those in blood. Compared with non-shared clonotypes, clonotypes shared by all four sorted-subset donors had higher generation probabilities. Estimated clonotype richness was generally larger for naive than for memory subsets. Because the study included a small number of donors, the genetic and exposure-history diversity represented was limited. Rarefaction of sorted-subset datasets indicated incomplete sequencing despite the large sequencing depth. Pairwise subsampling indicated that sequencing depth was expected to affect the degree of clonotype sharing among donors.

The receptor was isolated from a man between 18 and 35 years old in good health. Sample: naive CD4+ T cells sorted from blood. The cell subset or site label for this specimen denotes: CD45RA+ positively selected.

The DNA sequence is given as TGTGCCAGCAGTCCCCAGGCAACTAATGAAAAACTGTTTTTT. This codes for CASSPQATNEKLFF. The rearranged segments are TRBV6-5 and TRBJ1-4; too little of a D gene remains to name it. The CDR3 has 14 amino acids, counting the end cysteine and phenylalanine. The only DNA kept is the CDR3, 42 bases in frame from the first base. Relative to germline, V is 5 bases shorter and J is 0 bases shorter, with 7 bases between their ends. The germline V gene yields MNHEY for CDR1 and SVGAGI for CDR2.